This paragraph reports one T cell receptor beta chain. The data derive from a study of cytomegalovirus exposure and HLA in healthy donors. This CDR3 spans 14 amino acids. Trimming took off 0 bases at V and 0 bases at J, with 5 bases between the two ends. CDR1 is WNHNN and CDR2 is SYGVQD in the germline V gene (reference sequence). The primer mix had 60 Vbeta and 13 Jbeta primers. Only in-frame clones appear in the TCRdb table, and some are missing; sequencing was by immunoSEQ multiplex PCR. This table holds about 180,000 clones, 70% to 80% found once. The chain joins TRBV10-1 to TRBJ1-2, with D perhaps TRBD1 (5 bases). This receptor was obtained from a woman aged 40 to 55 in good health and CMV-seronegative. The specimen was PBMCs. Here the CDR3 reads CASSESTANYGYTF. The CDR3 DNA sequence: TGCGCCAGCAGTGAGTCGACAGCTAACTATGGCTACACCTTC.